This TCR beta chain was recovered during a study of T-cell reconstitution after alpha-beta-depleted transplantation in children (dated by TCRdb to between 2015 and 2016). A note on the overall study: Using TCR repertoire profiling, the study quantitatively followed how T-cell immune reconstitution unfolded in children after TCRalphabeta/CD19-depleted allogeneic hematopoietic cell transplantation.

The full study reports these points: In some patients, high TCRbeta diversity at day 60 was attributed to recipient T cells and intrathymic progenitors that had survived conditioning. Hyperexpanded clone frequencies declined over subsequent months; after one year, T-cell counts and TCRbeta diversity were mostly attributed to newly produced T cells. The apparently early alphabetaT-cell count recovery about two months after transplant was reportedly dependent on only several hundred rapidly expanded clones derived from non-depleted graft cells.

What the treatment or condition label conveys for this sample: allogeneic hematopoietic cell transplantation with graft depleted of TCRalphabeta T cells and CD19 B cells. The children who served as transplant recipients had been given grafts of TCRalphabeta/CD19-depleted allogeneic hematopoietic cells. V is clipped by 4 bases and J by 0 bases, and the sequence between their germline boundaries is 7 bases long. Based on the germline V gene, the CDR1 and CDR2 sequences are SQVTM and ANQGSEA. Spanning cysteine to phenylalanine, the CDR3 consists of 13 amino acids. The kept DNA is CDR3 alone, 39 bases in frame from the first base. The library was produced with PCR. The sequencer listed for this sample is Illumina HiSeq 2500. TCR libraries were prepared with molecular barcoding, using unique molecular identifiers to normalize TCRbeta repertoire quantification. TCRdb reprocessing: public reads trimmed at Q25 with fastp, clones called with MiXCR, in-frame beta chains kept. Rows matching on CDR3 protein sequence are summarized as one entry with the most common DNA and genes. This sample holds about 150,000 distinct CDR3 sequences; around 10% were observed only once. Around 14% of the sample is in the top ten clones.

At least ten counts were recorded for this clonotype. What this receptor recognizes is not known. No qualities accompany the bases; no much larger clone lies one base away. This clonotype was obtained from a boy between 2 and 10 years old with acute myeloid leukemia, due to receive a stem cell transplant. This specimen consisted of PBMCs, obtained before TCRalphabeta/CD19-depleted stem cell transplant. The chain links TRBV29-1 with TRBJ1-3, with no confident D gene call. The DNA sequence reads TGCAGCGTTGGCGCGAGCTCTGGAAACACCATATATTTT. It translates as CSVGASSGNTIYF.